The present T cell receptor beta chain was sequenced within a study of T cells after yellow fever vaccination. By 5'RACE template switching, TCR cDNA was produced, with a universal primer site and UMIs added in the process. TCRdb re-called the 5' RACE reads through MiXCR, storing one row per CDR3 protein. The sample records 5,000 or so distinct CDR3 sequences, about 6.5% being singletons. This clonotype was counted ten times or more. Germline loops: CDR1 SGHNT, CDR2 YYREEE (reference sequence). This CDR3 is 14 amino acids long. V shed 3 bases and J shed 9 bases, with 13 bases lying between them. Study conclusions and caveats: The presence of abundant clonotypes contaminating from the bulk population was possible in FACS-sorted repertoires.

The origin of this receptor is a man aged 18 to 29 who received the YFV17D yellow fever vaccine. This chain joins TRBV5-4 and TRBJ2-6; a possible D gene is TRBD1 (6 bases). Sequenced material: PBMCs, either bulk or a sorted T-cell subset (CD4+, CD8+, memory, or dextramer-sorted; not recorded which), taken around 15 days after the first yellow fever vaccination. CDR3 in amino acids: CASSWWTEGNVLTF. The CDR3 DNA is TGTGCCAGCAGCTGGTGGACAGAGGGCAACGTCCTGACTTTC.